Shown below are 21 T cell receptor beta chains from a single sample sequenced in a study of T cells after somatic rescue of genetic block. TCRdb's copy holds only in-frame clones and misses some; the assay was immunoSEQ multiplex PCR. The sample lists around 50,000 clones, approximately 96% occurring once. Sequences were obtained from peripheral blood mononuclear cells (PBMCs). The receptors come from a child younger than two.

This chain links TRBV19 with TRBJ2-1; 9 bases line up with TRBD2. The CDR3 runs to 11 residues. The ends lost 11 bases at V and 6 bases at J; junction bases unmatched: 2. Germline CDR1 is LNHDA and CDR2 is SQIVND (reference sequence). The chain's CDR3 is CAVTSGNEQFF. The CDR3 coding sequence is TGTGCCGTGACTAGCGGCAATGAGCAGTTCTTC.

This clone was counted once. The chain recombines TRBV6-1 with TRBJ2-7, with 7 bases lining up with TRBD2. This CDR3 is built from 14 residues. V was clipped by 4 bases and J by 6 bases; unmatched bases: 9. The germline V gene has CDR1 MNHNS and CDR2 SASEGT. The CDR3 DNA reads TGTGCCAGCAGTGGCGGACTAGAGTTTTTCGAGCAGTACTTC. Translated, it gives CASSGGLEFFEQYF.

The chain combines TRBV5-4 with TRBJ2-7; 13 nucleotides line up with TRBD2. The CDR3 is 15 residues long. Germline V gene lookup returns CDR1 SGHNT and CDR2 YYREEE (reference sequence). Losses at the gene ends were 4 bases for V and 3 bases for J; bases not matched to a gene: 4. CDR3 sequence (DNA): TGTGCCAGCAGCCCCGGGACTAGCGGGATCTACGAGCAGTACTTC. Translated, it gives CASSPGTSGIYEQYF.

The chain is built from TRBV7-8 and TRBJ2-3, with D hard to call. The CDR3 runs 12 residues. CDR1 is SGHVS, CDR2 FQNEAQ, per germline. Trimming took off 5 bases at V and 8 bases at J, with 11 bases between the two ends. CDR3 sequence reads: CASSLVGPTQYF. CDR3 in DNA: TGTGCCAGCAGCCTCGTCGGTCCTACGCAGTATTTT.

The genes are TRBV4-2 and TRBJ1-1; D gene ambiguous. Germline-derived CDR1 and CDR2 are LGHNA and YNFKEQ. The CDR3 has 15 amino acids. V was trimmed by 4 bases and J by 1 base, leaving 13 bases between them. CDR3 loop: CASSLETDSNTEAFF. The CDR3 nucleotides are TGTGCCAGCAGCCTAGAAACAGATTCGAACACTGAAGCTTTCTTT.

The sample holds one count of this clone. The genes are TRBV7-2 and TRBJ2-7; D gene unclear. Trimming removed 5 bases at V and 3 bases at J, with 11 bases between. CDR1 is SGHTA and CDR2 is FQGNSA in the germline V gene. The CDR3 loop spans 13 amino acids. The CDR3 reads CASSVSQRYEQYF. The CDR3 region has the DNA TGTGCCAGCAGCGTATCCCAACGCTACGAGCAGTACTTC.

The V call is TRBV7-2, the J call TRBJ2-1, with 7 bases aligning to TRBD1. This CDR3 spans 12 amino acids. Germline CDR1 SGHTA, CDR2 FQGNSA. V lost 4 bases, J lost 6 bases, and 0 bases stayed unmatched. The CDR3 coding sequence is TGTGCCAGCAGCTCAGGGGGCAATGAGCAGTTCTTC. It encodes CASSSGGNEQFF.

V is TRBV30 and J is TRBJ1-4, with 8 bases lining up with TRBD1. V dropped 4 bases and J dropped 8; count of bases not matched to a gene: 6. There are 13 residues in the CDR3. In germline, CDR1 is GTSNPN, CDR2 SVGIG (reference sequence). The chain's CDR3 is CAWKVQGEEKLFF. The CDR3 DNA follows: TGTGCCTGGAAGGTACAGGGGGAAGAAAAACTGTTTTTT.

The chain carries TRBV23-1 and TRBJ1-5; D gene uncertain. TRBV23-1 is reported as an ORF; its role is uncertain. Trimming stripped 0 bases from V and 2 bases from J, with 11 bases between. This CDR3 is built from 16 residues. The CDR3 spells CASSQSTHLGNQPQHF. CDR3 nucleotides: TGCGCCAGCAGTCAATCCACCCACCTTGGCAATCAGCCCCAGCATTTT.

The gene calls are TRBV6-1 and TRBJ2-5; D gene ambiguous. Trimming took off 4 bases at V and 2 bases at J, with 14 bases between the two ends. Germline CDR1 and CDR2: MNHNS and SASEGT. There are 15 residues in the CDR3. The CDR3 is CASSVMIARQETQYF. In nucleotides, the CDR3 is TGTGCCAGCAGTGTCATGATAGCTCGACAAGAGACCCAGTACTTC.

This clone showed up just once. The V and J genes are TRBV5-4 and TRBJ2-1, with no clear D. Germline V gene data show CDR1 as SGHNT and CDR2 as YYREEE (reference sequence). This CDR3 contains 13 residues. The V end was cut by 0 bases, the J end by 12 bases, with 13 bases between. The DNA of the CDR3 is TGTGCCAGCAGCTTGGGGTTTTCCCTGGGGCAGTTCTTC. It specifies CASSLGFSLGQFF.

This clone was counted once. The chain is built from TRBV2 and TRBJ2-7; D is possibly TRBD1 (6 bases). The CDR3 runs 12 residues. Trimming took off 7 bases at V and 2 bases at J, with 9 bases between the two ends. Germline lookup yields CDR1 SNHLY and CDR2 FYNNEI. CDR3 residues: CASKGQPYEQYF. The DNA of the CDR3 is TGTGCCAGCAAGGGACAACCCTACGAGCAGTACTTC.

This chain links TRBV7-9 with TRBJ2-2; a possible D gene is TRBD1 (6 bases). Looked up from germline, CDR1 is SEHNR and CDR2 is FQNEAQ (reference sequence). V lost 8 bases and J lost 0, with 10 bases in between. This CDR3 is built from 14 residues. The CDR3 DNA sequence: TGTGCCAGCCAGGCAGGGGCGAACACCGGGGAGCTGTTTTTT. Residues: CASQAGANTGELFF.

The chain is built from TRBV7-9 and TRBJ1-4; perhaps TRBD1 as D (5 bases). The CDR3 has 14 amino acids. Germline-derived CDR1 and CDR2 are SEHNR and FQNEAQ (reference sequence). Trimming pared 4 bases from V and 8 bases from J, leaving 14 bases between. Written as DNA, the CDR3 is TGTGCCAGCAGCTCGGGGGGAGTAATGGAAAAACTGTTTTTT. Translating gives CASSSGGVMEKLFF. The variable domain in full, with the rest retrieved from reference TRBV7-9 and TRBJ1-4, is DTGVSQNPRHKITKRGQNVTFRCDPISEHNRLYWYRQTLGQGPEFLTYFQNEAQLEKSRLLSDRFSAERPKGSFSTLEIQRTEQGDSAMYLCASSSGGVMEKLFFGSGTQLSVL.

The chain joins TRBV7-8 to TRBJ1-5; 8 nucleotides align to TRBD1. V lost 2 bases to trimming and J lost 2 bases; unmatched junction nucleotides: 2. This CDR3 has 15 residues. Germline V gene data show CDR1 as SGHVS and CDR2 as FQNEAQ. The DNA for the CDR3 is TGTGCCAGCAGCTTACCGGGACAGGGCAATCAGCCCCAGCATTTT. Residues: CASSLPGQGNQPQHF.

This rearrangement joins TRBV6-1 to TRBJ1-3; 9 bases line up with TRBD1. The germline CDR1 and CDR2 sequences are MNHNS and SASEGT. J was trimmed by 0 bases and V by 3 bases; bases with no gene match: 0. This CDR3 region has 15 residues. CDR3: CASSEGQGSGNTIYF. In DNA form, the CDR3 reads TGTGCCAGCAGTGAGGGACAGGGCTCTGGAAACACCATATATTTT.

This rearrangement joins TRBV25-1 to TRBJ1-2; a weak D match, TRBD1 (6 bases). Germline assignment: CDR1 MGHDK and CDR2 SYGVNS. CDR3 length: 17 residues. V was pared by 5 bases and J by 8 bases, with 27 bases between. CDR3 region: CASSPRFLYRAYNGYTF. The CDR3 bases are TGTGCCAGCAGTCCCAGGTTCCTTTACAGGGCCTATAACGGCTACACCTTC.

The chain is built from TRBV5-1 and TRBJ2-7; 10 bases are shared with TRBD1. The junction had 9 bases not matched to a gene; V was cut back by 4 bases and J by 2 bases. This CDR3 is built from 16 residues. In germline, CDR1 is SGHRS, CDR2 YFSETQ. CDR3: CASSILSGTGAYEQYF. CDR3 nucleotide sequence: TGCGCCAGCAGCATTCTTTCCGGGACAGGGGCCTACGAGCAGTACTTC. The entire variable domain, with the rest obtained from reference TRBV5-1 and TRBJ2-7, is as follows: KAGVTQTPRYLIKTRGQQVTLSCSPISGHRSVSWYQQTPGQGLQFLFEYFSETQRNKGNFPGRFSGRQFSNSRSEMNVSTLELGDSALYLCASSILSGTGAYEQYFGPGTRLTVT.

This CDR3 reads CASSQQGQGGETQYF. The CDR3, as DNA: TGCGCCAGCAGCCAACAGGGACAGGGGGGAGAGACCCAGTACTTC. This sequence joins TRBV4-1 and TRBJ2-5, with 11 bases that match TRBD1. There are 15 residues in the CDR3. In germline, CDR1 is MGHRA, CDR2 YSYEKL. V was clipped by 2 bases and J by 4 bases; unmatched bases: 3.

This clone appeared a single time. The chain uses TRBV18 and TRBJ1-6; 7 bases align to TRBD1. Losses at the gene ends were 3 bases for V and 6 bases for J; bases not matched to a gene: 8. This CDR3 contains 16 residues. CDR1 is KGHSH, CDR2 LQKENI, per germline. The CDR3 spells CASSPMGQMGNSPLHF. Here the CDR3 DNA reads TGTGCCAGCTCACCTATGGGACAGATGGGTAATTCACCCCTCCACTTT.

This chain links TRBV4-1 with TRBJ2-1; D is possibly TRBD2 (6 bases). The V end lost 4 bases, the J end lost 6 bases, and 16 bases lay between the germline ends. Germline assignment: CDR1 MGHRA and CDR2 YSYEKL. CDR3 size: 15 residues. Here the CDR3 DNA reads TGCGCCAGCAGCCTAAAGGGCTCCGGGAGCAATGAGCAGTTCTTC. Its protein product is CASSLKGSGSNEQFF.